The clone carrying this T cell receptor beta chain has a single count. Its specificity is unknown. The germline V gene has CDR1 SGHDT and CDR2 YYEEEE. Between the trimmed V and J ends, which lost 4 bases and 8 bases, there was a span of 18 bases. This CDR3 is built from 15 residues. This specimen belongs to a study of T cell responses to AZD1222 COVID-19 vaccine. Study context: Second doses at about 4 or about 12 weeks were pooled.

Whole-study results and caveats: Among AZD1222 vaccinees, only six were seropositive at baseline.

Using immunoSEQ multiplex PCR, the repertoire was profiled, and TCRdb retains in-frame clones only, with some absent. This sample has around 120,000 clones, with about nine tenths found just once. The sequences come from peripheral blood, collected on day 0 of AZD1222 vaccination. The TCR sequence derives from an adult in good health. J is TRBJ1-4 and V is TRBV5-6, with D perhaps matching TRBD1 (6 bases). CDR3 loop: CASSELGGAGEKLFF. The CDR3 region has the DNA TGTGCCAGCAGCGAATTAGGGGGGGCCGGCGAAAAACTGTTTTTT. The full variable domain, rest sourced from reference TRBV5-6 and TRBJ1-4, is DAGVTQSPTHLIKTRGQQVTLRCSPKSGHDTVSWYQQALGQGPQFIFQYYEEEERQRGNFPDRFSGHQFPNYSSELNVNALLLGDSALYLCASSELGGAGEKLFFGSGTQLSVL.